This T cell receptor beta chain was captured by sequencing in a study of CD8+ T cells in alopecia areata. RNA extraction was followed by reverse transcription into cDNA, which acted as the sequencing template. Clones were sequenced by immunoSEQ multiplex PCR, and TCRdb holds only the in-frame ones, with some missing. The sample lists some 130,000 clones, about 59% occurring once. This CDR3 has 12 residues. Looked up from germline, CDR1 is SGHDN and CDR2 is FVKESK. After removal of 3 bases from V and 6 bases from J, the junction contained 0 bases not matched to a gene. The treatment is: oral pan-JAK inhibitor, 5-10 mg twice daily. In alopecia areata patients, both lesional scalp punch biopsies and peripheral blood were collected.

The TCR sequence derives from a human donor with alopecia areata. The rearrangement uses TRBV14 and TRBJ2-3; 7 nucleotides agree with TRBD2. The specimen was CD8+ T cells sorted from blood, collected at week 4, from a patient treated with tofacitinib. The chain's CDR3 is CASSHSGDTQYF. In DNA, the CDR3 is TGTGCCAGCAGCCATAGCGGGGATACGCAGTATTTT.